This T cell receptor beta chain was identified during a study of shared clonotypes between healthy human individuals. Study-wide results and limits: Larger richness was generally estimated for naive than memory subsets. A reduction in generation probabilities was seen for non-shared clonotypes relative to those shared by all four donors. Rarefaction showed that sequencing of sorted subsets was incomplete (despite large depth).

With regard to this clone: As yet, its antigen is unknown.

CD8 cells regarded as naive lacked CD45RO, were positively chosen for CCR7, and omitted terminally differentiated effector memory CD45RA+ cells. The method was immunoSEQ multiplex PCR; TCRdb's version includes in-frame clones alone and lacks a portion of them. The data hold roughly 1,800,000 clones, with roughly 95% observed a single time. CDR1 and CDR2 from the germline V gene are MGHRA and YSYEKL. CDR3 length: 16 amino acids. V trimming: 0 bases; J trimming: 7 bases; junction bases outside the gene matches: 5. The specimen was naive CD8+ T cells sorted from blood. This TCR derives from a man in his late teens or twenties in good health. The chain joins TRBV4-1 to TRBJ2-1; 11 nucleotides agree with TRBD2. The CDR3 here is CASSQEKSSGGNEQFF. The CDR3 region has the DNA TGCGCCAGCAGCCAAGAGAAGTCTAGCGGGGGGAATGAGCAGTTCTTC.